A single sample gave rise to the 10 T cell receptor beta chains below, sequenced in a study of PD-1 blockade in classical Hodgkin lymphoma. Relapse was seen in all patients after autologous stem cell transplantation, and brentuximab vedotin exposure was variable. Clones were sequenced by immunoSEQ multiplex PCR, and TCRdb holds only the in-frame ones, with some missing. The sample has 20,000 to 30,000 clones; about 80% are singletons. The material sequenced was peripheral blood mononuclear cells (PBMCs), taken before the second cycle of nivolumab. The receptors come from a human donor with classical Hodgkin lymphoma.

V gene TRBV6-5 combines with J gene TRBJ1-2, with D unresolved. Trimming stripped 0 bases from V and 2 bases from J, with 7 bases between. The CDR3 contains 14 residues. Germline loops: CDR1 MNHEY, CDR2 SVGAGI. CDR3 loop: CASSYSPRNYGYTF. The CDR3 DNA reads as TGTGCCAGCAGTTACTCGCCGAGAAACTATGGCTACACCTTC.

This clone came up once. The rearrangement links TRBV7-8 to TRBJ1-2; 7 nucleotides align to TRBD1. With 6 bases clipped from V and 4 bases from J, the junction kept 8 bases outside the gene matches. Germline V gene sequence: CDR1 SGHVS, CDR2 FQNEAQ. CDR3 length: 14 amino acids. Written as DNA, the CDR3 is TGTGCCAGCAGAGAGCGGACAGGCCCCTATGGCTACACCTTC. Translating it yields CASRERTGPYGYTF.

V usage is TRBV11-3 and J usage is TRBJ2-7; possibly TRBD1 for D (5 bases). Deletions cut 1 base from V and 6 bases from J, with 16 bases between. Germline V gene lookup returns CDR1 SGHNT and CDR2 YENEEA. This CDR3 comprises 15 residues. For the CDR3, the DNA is TGTGCCAGCAGCTTAGGACAAGGGGCCCCAGGCGAGCAGTACTTC. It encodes CASSLGQGAPGEQYF.

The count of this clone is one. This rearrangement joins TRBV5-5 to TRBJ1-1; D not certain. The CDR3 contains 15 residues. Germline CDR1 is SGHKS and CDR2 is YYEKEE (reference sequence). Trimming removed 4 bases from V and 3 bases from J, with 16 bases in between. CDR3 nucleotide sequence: TGTGCCAGCAGCCCGGAACCAACTCGATACACTGAAGCTTTCTTT. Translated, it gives CASSPEPTRYTEAFF. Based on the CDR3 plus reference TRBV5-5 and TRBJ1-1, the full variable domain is DAGVTQSPTHLIKTRGQQVTLRCSPISGHKSVSWYQQVLGQGPQFIFQYYEKEERGRGNFPDRFSARQFPNYSSELNVNALLLGDSALYLCASSPEPTRYTEAFFGQGTRLTVV.

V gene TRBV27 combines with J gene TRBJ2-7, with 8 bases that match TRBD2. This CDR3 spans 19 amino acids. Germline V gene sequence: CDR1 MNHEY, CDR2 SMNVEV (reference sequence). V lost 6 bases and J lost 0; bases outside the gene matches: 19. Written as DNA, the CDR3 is TGTGCCAGCAGACCAAAAATACTAAACGGACTAGCCATCTCCTACGAGCAGTACTTC. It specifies CASRPKILNGLAISYEQYF.

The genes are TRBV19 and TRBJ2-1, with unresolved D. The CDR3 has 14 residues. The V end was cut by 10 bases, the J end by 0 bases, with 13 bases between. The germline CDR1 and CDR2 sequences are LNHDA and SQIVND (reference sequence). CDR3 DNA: TGTGCCACCACGCCTGGGCCCTCCTACAATGAGCAGTTCTTC. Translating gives CATTPGPSYNEQFF.

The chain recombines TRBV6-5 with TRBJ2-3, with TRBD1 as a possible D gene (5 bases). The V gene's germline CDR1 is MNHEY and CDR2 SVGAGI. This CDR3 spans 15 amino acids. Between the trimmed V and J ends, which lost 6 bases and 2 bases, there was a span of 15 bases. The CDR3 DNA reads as TGTGCCAGCAGCCCCAGAGGACACTCCACAGATACGCAGTATTTT. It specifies CASSPRGHSTDTQYF.

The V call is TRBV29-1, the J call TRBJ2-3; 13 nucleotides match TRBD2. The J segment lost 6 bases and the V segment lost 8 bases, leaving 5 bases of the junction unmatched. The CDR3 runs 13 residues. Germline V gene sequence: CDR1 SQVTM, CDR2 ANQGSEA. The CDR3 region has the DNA TGCAGCCTATTGACTAGCGGGAGGGATACGCAGTATTTT. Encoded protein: CSLLTSGRDTQYF.

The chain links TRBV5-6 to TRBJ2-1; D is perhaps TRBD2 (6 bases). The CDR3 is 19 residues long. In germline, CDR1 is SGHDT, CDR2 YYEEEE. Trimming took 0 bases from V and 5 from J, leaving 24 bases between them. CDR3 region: CASSLAQLGGLKPDNEQFF. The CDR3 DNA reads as TGTGCCAGCAGCTTGGCTCAGCTGGGAGGCCTCAAACCGGACAATGAGCAGTTCTTC.

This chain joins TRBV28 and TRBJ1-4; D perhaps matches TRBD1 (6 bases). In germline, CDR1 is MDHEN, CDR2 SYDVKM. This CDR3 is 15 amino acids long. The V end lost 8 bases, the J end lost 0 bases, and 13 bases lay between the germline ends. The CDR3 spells CASRGTRATNEKLFF. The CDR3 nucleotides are TGTGCCAGCCGCGGGACAAGAGCAACTAATGAAAAACTGTTTTTT.